These T cell receptor beta chains were read from a single sample in a study of blood T cell repertoires in COVID-19. Clones were sequenced by immunoSEQ multiplex PCR, and TCRdb holds only the in-frame ones, with some missing. Of tens of thousands of clones in the sample, about 80% were seen once. The sequencing input was peripheral blood. The receptor source for this set is a human donor with acute or convalescent COVID-19. The donor label of this sample is uncertain. Each CDR3 is given with its conserved first and last residue. D genes are given only for firm matches. Clone size appears in some rows only: once, few, many, or a class for an expanded clone.

TRBD2	-	TRBV7-3	TRBJ2-1	CASSEAGVYNEQFF	TGTGCCAGCTCAGAAGCGGGAGTGTACAATGAGCAGTTCTTC
TRBD1	-	TRBV2	TRBJ2-1	CASRGQSPEQFF	TGTGCCAGCAGGGGACAGAGCCCGGAGCAGTTCTTC
TRBD1	-	TRBV4-1	TRBJ1-5	CASSQDLETGGSQPQHF	TGCGCCAGCAGCCAAGATTTGGAGACAGGGGGGAGCCAGCCCCAGCATTTT
TRBD2	-	TRBV6-1	TRBJ2-4	CASSERLAGEDSKNIQYF	TGTGCCAGCAGTGAACGGCTAGCGGGAGAAGACAGCAAAAACATTCAGTACTTC
TRBD1	-	TRBV5-5	TRBJ2-7	CASSQDRALFSYEQYF	TGTGCCAGCAGCCAGGACAGGGCCCTTTTTTCGTACGAGCAGTACTTC
-	-	TRBV30	TRBJ1-2	CAWSLRVPGGYTF	TGTGCCTGGAGTTTGAGGGTCCCGGGGGGCTACACCTTC
TRBD1	-	TRBV5-4	TRBJ1-6	CASSLDRVLTSPLHF	TGTGCCAGCAGCCTCGACAGGGTTTTGACTTCACCCCTCCACTTT
-	-	TRBV19	TRBJ2-6	CASRQAGANVLTF	TGTGCCAGTAGACAGGCTGGGGCCAACGTCCTGACTTTC
-	once	TRBV5-8	TRBJ2-5	CASLRGLPLETQYF	TGTGCCAGCTTGCGGGGGCTACCCTTGGAGACCCAGTACTTC
TRBD1	-	TRBV25-1	TRBJ2-7	CASRRTGVGEQYF	TGTGCCAGCAGGAGGACAGGGGTAGGGGAGCAGTACTTC
-	few	TRBV2	TRBJ1-3	CASRGGPGNTIYF	TGTGCCAGCAGGGGAGGTCCTGGAAACACCATATATTTT
TRBD2	-	TRBV3-1/TRBV3-2	TRBJ2-7	CASSLRTSSYEQYF	TGTGCCAGCAGCCTGCGGACTAGCTCCTACGAGCAGTACTTC
-	once	TRBV9	TRBJ2-5	CASSVGRGRETQYF	TGTGCCAGCAGCGTAGGGAGGGGCCGAGAGACCCAGTACTTC
TRBD1	-	TRBV6-5	TRBJ2-2	CASRGTGEWTGELFF	TGTGCCAGCAGGGGGACAGGGGAGTGGACCGGGGAGCTGTTTTTT
-	-	TRBV7-2	TRBJ2-6	CASSLVGLAQGANVLTF	TGTGCCAGCAGCTTAGTGGGGCTAGCGCAAGGGGCCAACGTCCTGACTTTC
TRBD2	few	TRBV6-5	TRBJ2-5	CASMRRAGVGETQYF	TGTGCCAGCATGAGGCGAGCGGGAGTCGGAGAGACCCAGTACTTC
-	few	TRBV7-9	TRBJ2-5	CASSLSLGRAQETQYF	TGTGCCAGCAGCTTATCCCTTGGCAGGGCACAAGAGACCCAGTACTTC
-	-	TRBV10-3	TRBJ1-2	CAISDRGGGNYGYTF	TGTGCCATCAGTGACCGGGGTGGGGGGAACTATGGCTACACCTTC
-	many	TRBV28	TRBJ2-1	CASSLSPGNEQFF	TGTGCCAGCAGTTTATCTCCCGGCAATGAGCAGTTCTTC
TRBD1	once	TRBV5-4	TRBJ1-1	CASSLGDRGWDTEAFF	TGTGCCAGCAGCTTGGGGGACAGGGGGTGGGACACTGAAGCTTTCTTT
-	-	TRBV5-1	TRBJ1-1	CASSPPGHRNTEAFF	TGCGCCAGCAGCCCTCCGGGACATCGAAACACTGAAGCTTTCTTT
TRBD1	-	TRBV24-1	TRBJ1-2	CATSDTTGADSYGYTF	TGTGCCACCAGTGATACGACAGGGGCCGACTCCTATGGCTACACCTTC
-	-	TRBV15	TRBJ2-7	CATSRDRGTGTYEQYF	TGTGCCACCAGCAGAGATCGGGGAACAGGGACCTACGAGCAGTACTTC
TRBD2	-	TRBV12-3/TRBV12-4	TRBJ2-5	CASSDGLVSQYF	TGTGCCAGCAGCGACGGACTAGTGTCCCAGTACTTC
-	-	TRBV6-6	TRBJ2-3	CASSSSEASTDTQYF	TGTGCCAGCAGTTCCTCAGAGGCCAGCACAGATACGCAGTATTTT
TRBD1	-	TRBV20-1	TRBJ2-7	CSASRQGRLYEQYF	TGCAGTGCTAGTCGACAGGGCCGTCTCTACGAGCAGTACTTC
-	-	TRBV21-1	TRBJ2-4	CASSKVGEALAKNIQYF	TGTGCCAGCAGCAAAGTCGGGGAGGCTCTAGCCAAAAACATTCAGTACTTC
TRBD2	-	TRBV4-1	TRBJ2-4	CASSPGLAENIQYF	TGCGCCAGCAGCCCGGGACTAGCGGAAAACATTCAGTACTTC
TRBD1	-	TRBV2	TRBJ2-2	CASSEWVGTGVGGELFF	TGTGCCAGCAGTGAATGGGTTGGGACAGGGGTTGGCGGGGAGCTGTTTTTT
-	once	TRBV3-1/TRBV3-2	TRBJ2-1	CASSLRSSGEQFF	TGTGCCAGCAGCCTGAGATCCTCAGGGGAGCAGTTCTTC
TRBD2	-	TRBV3-1/TRBV3-2	TRBJ2-1	CASSLAGGRGNEQFF	TGTGCCAGCAGCTTAGCGGGGGGCAGGGGCAATGAGCAGTTCTTC
-	-	TRBV7-9	TRBJ2-2	CASSLSGGVSGELFF	TGTGCCAGCAGCTTGTCAGGCGGGGTCTCCGGGGAGCTGTTTTTT
TRBD1	-	TRBV11-3	TRBJ1-1	CASSSGQKNTEAFF	TGTGCCAGCAGCTCGGGACAGAAGAACACTGAAGCTTTCTTT
TRBD2	-	TRBV3-1/TRBV3-2	TRBJ2-2	CASSPGLAGLTGELFF	TGTGCCAGCAGCCCGGGACTAGCGGGTCTGACCGGGGAGCTGTTTTTT
-	-	TRBV6-2/TRBV6-3	TRBJ1-5	CASSYAAGLAFNQPQHF	TGTGCCAGCAGTTACGCGGCAGGACTTGCCTTTAATCAGCCCCAGCATTTT
-	-	TRBV5-1	TRBJ1-4	CASSPDTEKLFF	TGCGCCAGCAGCCCCGACACGGAAAAACTGTTTTTT
-	-	TRBV11-1	TRBJ1-3	CASSVVAGGNTIYF	TGTGCCAGCAGCGTCGTGGCAGGGGGAAACACCATATATTTT
TRBD2	-	TRBV5-1	TRBJ2-5	CASSLALAGGGETQYF	TGCGCCAGCAGCTTGGCCTTAGCGGGAGGTGGCGAGACCCAGTACTTC
-	-	TRBV12-3/TRBV12-4	TRBJ1-3	CASSLLGNTIYF	TGTGCCAGCAGCCTCCTTGGAAACACCATATATTTT
-	-	TRBV28	TRBJ2-2	CATEGTIPTGELFF	TGTGCCACCGAAGGGACAATCCCCACCGGGGAGCTGTTTTTT
-	-	TRBV2	TRBJ2-3	CASSAPVSTDTQYF	TGTGCCAGCAGCGCACCAGTGAGCACAGATACGCAGTATTTT
TRBD1	-	TRBV7-8	TRBJ1-4	CASNEAAGTVEKLFF	TGTGCCAGCAACGAAGCCGCCGGGACAGTTGAAAAACTGTTTTTT